These 17 T cell receptor beta chains were all obtained from the same sample, sequenced in a study of T cell responses to AZD1222 COVID-19 vaccine. The repertoire was sequenced with immunoSEQ multiplex PCR; TCRdb's copy has only in-frame clones and lacks some. The repertoire holds 150,000 or so clones, 80% to 90% seen once, with about 5% in the top ten. The material was peripheral blood, obtained on day 0 of AZD1222 vaccination. Source of these receptors: an adult in good health.

This clone was seen once. This chain connects TRBV12-3 or TRBV12-4 to TRBJ1-6; D is undetermined. The CDR3 runs to 12 residues. Trimming cost V 8 bases and J 6 bases, with 8 bases left between them. The CDR3 loop reads CASSRANSPLHF. The CDR3 nucleotides read TGTGCCAGCTCTCGGGCTAATTCACCCCTCCACTTT.

The chain combines TRBV4-2 with TRBJ2-1, with 14 positions matching TRBD2. Germline-derived CDR1 and CDR2 are LGHNA and YNFKEQ. The CDR3 extends over 16 amino acids. The trim removed 1 base at V and 8 bases at J, leaving 4 bases unmatched. The CDR3 nucleotides are TGTGCCAGCAGCCAAGGACTAGCGGGAGGGCCCTATGAGCAGTTCTTC. Protein product: CASSQGLAGGPYEQFF.

This clone was detected once. The chain joins TRBV19 to TRBJ2-7; 14 nucleotides align to TRBD2. CDR1 LNHDA and CDR2 SQIVND come from the germline V gene (reference sequence). V gave up 3 bases and J gave up 5 bases; unmatched junction bases: 6. The CDR3 is 16 residues long. The DNA for the CDR3 is TGTGCCAGTAGTATGCCGGGACTAGCGGGGGTTAACGAGCAGTACTTC. This sequence encodes CASSMPGLAGVNEQYF.

The chain couples TRBV6-2 or TRBV6-3 to TRBJ2-1, with D possibly being TRBD2 (6 bases). V was pared by 3 bases and J by 4 bases, with 13 bases between. The CDR3 consists of 15 residues. CDR1 and CDR2 (germline): MNHEY, SVGEGT. CDR3 sequence reads: CASSYSGASYNEQFF. CDR3 in DNA: TGTGCCAGCAGTTATAGCGGCGCCTCTTACAATGAGCAGTTCTTC.

The chain carries TRBV13 and TRBJ1-2; D remains ambiguous. Germline CDR1 is PRHDT and CDR2 is FYEKMQ (reference sequence). The CDR3 extends over 14 amino acids. Trimming removed 0 bases at V and 0 bases at J, with 5 bases between. CDR3 DNA: TGTGCCAGCAGCTTAGGGACAACTAACTATGGCTACACCTTC. It yields the protein CASSLGTTNYGYTF.

The rearrangement joins TRBV21-1 to TRBJ2-3; TRBD2, the D gene given by the table, was not confirmed from the DNA. TRBV21-1 is recorded as a pseudogene. The CDR3 runs 17 residues. Here the CDR3 reads CASSKTSGSAGTDTQYF. The CDR3 DNA reads as TGTGCCAGCAGCAAGACTAGCGGGAGTGCTGGCACAGATACGCAGTATTTT.

The chain employs TRBV4-2 and TRBJ2-6; 7 bases are shared with TRBD2. Losses at the gene ends were 5 bases for V and 3 bases for J; bases not matched to a gene: 7. CDR3 length: 16 residues. Germline CDR1 LGHNA, CDR2 YNFKEQ. The CDR3 reads CASSSDTGGGANVLTF. CDR3 bases: TGTGCCAGCAGCTCTGACACGGGAGGTGGGGCCAACGTCCTGACTTTC.

This clone is a singleton in its sample. The chain combines TRBV7-2 with TRBJ1-1; D gene unclear. V lost 5 bases and J 0 bases, leaving 10 bases between the germline ends. Per the germline V gene, CDR1 is SGHTA and CDR2 is FQGNSA. This CDR3 comprises 14 residues. DNA for the CDR3: TGTGCCAGCAGCCGTGAGGTCATGAACACTGAAGCTTTCTTT. This sequence encodes CASSREVMNTEAFF. The full variable domain, its missing parts supplied by reference TRBV7-2 and TRBJ1-1, is GAGVSQSPSNKVTEKGKDVELRCDPISGHTALYWYRQSLGQGLEFLIYFQGNSAPDKSGLPSDRFSAERTGGSVSTLTIQRTQQEDSAVYLCASSREVMNTEAFFGQGTRLTVV.

The chain has TRBV28 and TRBJ2-3; D unclear. The CDR3 length is 14 residues. V lost 5 bases, J lost 1 base, and 10 bases lay in between. The V gene's germline CDR1 is MDHEN and CDR2 SYDVKM. The chain's CDR3 is CASSKRGGTDTQYF. In DNA form, the CDR3 reads TGTGCCAGCAGTAAAAGAGGTGGCACAGATACGCAGTATTTT.

The chain has TRBV18 and TRBJ2-7; TRBD1 agrees at 9 bases. This CDR3 region has 14 residues. The ends lost 4 bases at V and 6 bases at J; junction bases unmatched: 7. From germline, CDR1 is KGHSH and CDR2 LQKENI. The DNA of the CDR3 is TGTGCCAGCTCACTAACGACAGGGGGATTCGAGCAGTACTTC. It codes for CASSLTTGGFEQYF.

J is TRBJ1-2 and V is TRBV6-2 or TRBV6-3; D is unresolved. The CDR3 extends over 15 amino acids. Germline V CDR1 and CDR2: MNHEY, SVGEGT. V lost 2 bases and J lost 5, with 15 bases in between. The DNA for the CDR3 is TGTGCCAGCAGTTACGAGGGAATTGGGAGTTATGGCTACACCTTC. Its protein is CASSYEGIGSYGYTF.

The chain carries TRBV6-2 or TRBV6-3 and TRBJ2-1; 8 bases map to TRBD2. Germline values: CDR1 MNHEY, CDR2 SVGEGT. The CDR3 spans 17 residues. V was pared by 2 bases and J by 0 bases, with 6 bases of the junction left unmatched. The CDR3 region is CASSYISSGSSYNEQFF. The CDR3 coding sequence is TGTGCCAGCAGTTACATCTCGAGCGGGAGCTCCTACAATGAGCAGTTCTTC.

The CDR3 DNA reads as TGTGCCAGCAGCCCTATTTCAGGAAACACCATATATTTT. Residues: CASSPISGNTIYF. V gene TRBV9 combines with J gene TRBJ1-3; D not resolved. Germline-derived CDR1 and CDR2 are SGDLS and YYNGEE. CDR3 size: 13 residues. V was pared by 4 bases and J by 4 bases, with 9 bases between.

CDR3 loop: CASSQPLGASSYNSPLHF. DNA of the CDR3: TGCGCCAGCAGCCAGCCCCTGGGGGCGAGCTCCTATAATTCACCCCTCCACTTT. V is TRBV4-1 and J is TRBJ1-6, with D possibly TRBD1 on 6 matching bases. The CDR3 runs to 18 residues. V was trimmed by 3 bases and J by 0 bases, leaving 15 bases between them. Germline CDR1 reads MGHRA; CDR2 reads YSYEKL.

The chain recombines TRBV7-2 with TRBJ2-1; tentative D call: TRBD2 (6 bases). This CDR3 region has 16 residues. Germline loops: CDR1 SGHTA, CDR2 FQGNSA. The V and J ends lost 3 bases and 0 bases respectively, with 12 bases between them. CDR3 sequence reads: CASSFGGVFSYNEQFF. The DNA for the CDR3 is TGTGCCAGCAGCTTCGGGGGAGTGTTCTCCTACAATGAGCAGTTCTTC.

This clone was picked up a small number of times. The chain is built from TRBV6-4 and TRBJ2-1; D unresolved. The CDR3 runs 14 residues. Looked up from germline, CDR1 is MRHNA and CDR2 is SNTAGT. Trimming removed 0 bases from V and 6 bases from J, with 9 bases in between. The CDR3: CASSDSRRTNEQFF. The CDR3 DNA is TGTGCCAGCAGTGACTCTAGGCGGACCAATGAGCAGTTCTTC.

This rearrangement joins TRBV7-2 to TRBJ2-4; 10 positions match TRBD2. The V gene's germline CDR1 is SGHTA and CDR2 FQGNSA. The V gene end was trimmed by 5 bases and the J gene end by 8 bases; junction bases not matched to a gene: 12. This CDR3 has 16 amino acids. The CDR3 region has the DNA TGTGCCAGCAGCCCTAGCGGGAGAGTCGTGGGGGACATTCAGTACTTC. Translating it yields CASSPSGRVVGDIQYF.